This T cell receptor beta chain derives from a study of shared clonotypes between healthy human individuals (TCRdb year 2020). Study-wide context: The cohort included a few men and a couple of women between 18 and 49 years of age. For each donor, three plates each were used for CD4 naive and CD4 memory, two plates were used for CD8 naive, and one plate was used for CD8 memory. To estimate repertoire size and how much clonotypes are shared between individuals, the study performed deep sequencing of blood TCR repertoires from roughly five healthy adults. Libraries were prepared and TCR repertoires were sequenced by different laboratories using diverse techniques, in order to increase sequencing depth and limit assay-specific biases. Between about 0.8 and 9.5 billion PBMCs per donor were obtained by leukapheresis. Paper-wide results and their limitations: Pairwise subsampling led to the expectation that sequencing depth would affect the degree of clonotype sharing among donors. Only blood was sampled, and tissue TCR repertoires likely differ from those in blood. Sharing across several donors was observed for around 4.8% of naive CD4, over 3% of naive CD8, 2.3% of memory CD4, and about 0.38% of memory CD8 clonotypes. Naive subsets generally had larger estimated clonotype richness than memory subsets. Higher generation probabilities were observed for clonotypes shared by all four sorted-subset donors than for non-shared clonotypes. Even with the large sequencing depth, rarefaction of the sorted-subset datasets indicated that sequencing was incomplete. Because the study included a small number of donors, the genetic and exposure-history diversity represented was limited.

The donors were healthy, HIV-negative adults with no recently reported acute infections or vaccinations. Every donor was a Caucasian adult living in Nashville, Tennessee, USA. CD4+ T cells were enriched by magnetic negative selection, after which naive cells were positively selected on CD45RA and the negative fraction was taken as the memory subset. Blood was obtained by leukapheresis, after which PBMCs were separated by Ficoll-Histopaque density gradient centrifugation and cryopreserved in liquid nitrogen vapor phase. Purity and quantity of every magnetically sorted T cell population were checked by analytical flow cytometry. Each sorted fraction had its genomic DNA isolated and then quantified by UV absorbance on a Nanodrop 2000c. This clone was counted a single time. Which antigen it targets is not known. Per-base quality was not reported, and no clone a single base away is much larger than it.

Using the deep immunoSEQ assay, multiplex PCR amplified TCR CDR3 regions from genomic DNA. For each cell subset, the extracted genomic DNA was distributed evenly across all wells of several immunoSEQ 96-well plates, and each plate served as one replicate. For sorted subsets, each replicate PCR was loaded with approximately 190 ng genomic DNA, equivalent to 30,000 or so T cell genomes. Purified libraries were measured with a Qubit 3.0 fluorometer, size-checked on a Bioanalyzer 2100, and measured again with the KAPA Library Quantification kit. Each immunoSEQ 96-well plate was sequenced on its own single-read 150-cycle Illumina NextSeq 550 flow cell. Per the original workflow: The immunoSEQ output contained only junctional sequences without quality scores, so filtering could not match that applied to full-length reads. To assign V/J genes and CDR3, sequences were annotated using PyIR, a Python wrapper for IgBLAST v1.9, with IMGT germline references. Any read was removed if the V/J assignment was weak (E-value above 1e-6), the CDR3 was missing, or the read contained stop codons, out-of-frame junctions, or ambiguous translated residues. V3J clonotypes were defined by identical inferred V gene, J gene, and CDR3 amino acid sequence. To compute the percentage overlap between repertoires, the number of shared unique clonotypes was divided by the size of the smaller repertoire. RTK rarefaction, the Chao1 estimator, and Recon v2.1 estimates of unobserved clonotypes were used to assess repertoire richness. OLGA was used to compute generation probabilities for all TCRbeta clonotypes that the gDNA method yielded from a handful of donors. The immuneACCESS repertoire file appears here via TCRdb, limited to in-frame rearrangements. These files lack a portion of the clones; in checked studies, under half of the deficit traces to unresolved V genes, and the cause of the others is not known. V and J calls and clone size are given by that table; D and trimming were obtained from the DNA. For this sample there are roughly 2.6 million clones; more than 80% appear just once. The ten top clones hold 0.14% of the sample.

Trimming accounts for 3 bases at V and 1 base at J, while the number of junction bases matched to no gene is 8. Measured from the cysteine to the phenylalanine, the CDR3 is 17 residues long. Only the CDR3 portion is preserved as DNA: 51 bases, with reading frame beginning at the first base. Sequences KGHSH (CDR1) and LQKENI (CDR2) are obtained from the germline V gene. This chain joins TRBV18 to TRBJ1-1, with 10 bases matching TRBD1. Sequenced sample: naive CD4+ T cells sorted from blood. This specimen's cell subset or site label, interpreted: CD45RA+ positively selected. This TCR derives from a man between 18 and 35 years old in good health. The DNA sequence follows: TGTGCCAGCTCACCCCGGGACAGGGGTTTGGCGAACACTGAAGCTTTCTTT. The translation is CASSPRDRGLANTEAFF.